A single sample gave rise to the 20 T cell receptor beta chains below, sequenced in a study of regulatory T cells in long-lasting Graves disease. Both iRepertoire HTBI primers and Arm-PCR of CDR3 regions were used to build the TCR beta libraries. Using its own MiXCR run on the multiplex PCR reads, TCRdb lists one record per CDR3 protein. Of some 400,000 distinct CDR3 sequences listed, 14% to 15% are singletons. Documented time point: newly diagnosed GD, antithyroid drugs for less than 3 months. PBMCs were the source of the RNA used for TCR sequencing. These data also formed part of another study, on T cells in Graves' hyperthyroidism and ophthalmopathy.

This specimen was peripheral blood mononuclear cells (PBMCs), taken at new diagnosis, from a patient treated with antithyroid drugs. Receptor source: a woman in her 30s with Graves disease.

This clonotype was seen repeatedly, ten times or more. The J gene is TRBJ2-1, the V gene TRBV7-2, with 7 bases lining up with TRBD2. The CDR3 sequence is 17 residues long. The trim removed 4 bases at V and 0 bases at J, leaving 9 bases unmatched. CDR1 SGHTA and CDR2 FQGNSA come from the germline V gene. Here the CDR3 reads CASSSRSGIGSYNEQFF. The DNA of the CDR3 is TGTGCCAGCAGCTCTAGAAGCGGGATAGGCTCCTACAATGAGCAGTTCTTC.

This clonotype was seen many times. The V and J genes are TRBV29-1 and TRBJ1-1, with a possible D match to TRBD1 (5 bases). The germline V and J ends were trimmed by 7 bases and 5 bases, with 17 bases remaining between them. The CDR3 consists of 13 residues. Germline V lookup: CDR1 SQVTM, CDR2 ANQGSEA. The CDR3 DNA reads TGCAGCGCCCGGGCCGCCGAGGGGACTGAAGCTTTCTTT. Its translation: CSARAAEGTEAFF.

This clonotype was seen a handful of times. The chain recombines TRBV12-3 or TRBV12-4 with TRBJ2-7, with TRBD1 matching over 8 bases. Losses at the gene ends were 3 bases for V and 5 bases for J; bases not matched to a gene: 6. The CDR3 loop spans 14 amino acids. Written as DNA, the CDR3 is TGTGCCAGCAGTTTTGGGCAGGGGGCTCACGAGCAGTACTTC. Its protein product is CASSFGQGAHEQYF.

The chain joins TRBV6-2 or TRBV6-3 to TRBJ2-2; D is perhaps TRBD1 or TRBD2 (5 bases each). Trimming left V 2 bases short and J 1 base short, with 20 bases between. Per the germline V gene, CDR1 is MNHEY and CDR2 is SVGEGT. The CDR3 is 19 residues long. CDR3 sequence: CASSYTLTPLGGNTGELFF. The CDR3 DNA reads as TGTGCCAGCAGTTACACCCTAACCCCACTTGGGGGGAACACCGGGGAGCTGTTTTTT.

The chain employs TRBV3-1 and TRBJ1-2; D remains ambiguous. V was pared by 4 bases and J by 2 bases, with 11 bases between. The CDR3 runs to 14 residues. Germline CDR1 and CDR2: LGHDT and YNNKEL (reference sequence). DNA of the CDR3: TGTGCCAGCAGCCCAAGTGGGGTAAACTATGGCTACACCTTC. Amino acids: CASSPSGVNYGYTF. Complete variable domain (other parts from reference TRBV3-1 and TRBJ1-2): DTAVSQTPKYLVTQMGNDKSIKCEQNLGHDTMYWYKQDSKKFLKIMFSYNNKELIINETVPNRFSPKSPDKAHLNLHINSLELGDSAVYFCASSPSGVNYGYTFGSGTRLTVV.

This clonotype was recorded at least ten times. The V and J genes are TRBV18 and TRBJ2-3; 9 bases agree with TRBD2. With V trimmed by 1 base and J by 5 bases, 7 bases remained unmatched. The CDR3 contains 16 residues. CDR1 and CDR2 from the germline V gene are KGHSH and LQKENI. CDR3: CASSPRSSGTGDTQYF. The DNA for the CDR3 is TGTGCCAGCTCACCACGCTCTAGCGGGACGGGAGATACGCAGTATTTT.

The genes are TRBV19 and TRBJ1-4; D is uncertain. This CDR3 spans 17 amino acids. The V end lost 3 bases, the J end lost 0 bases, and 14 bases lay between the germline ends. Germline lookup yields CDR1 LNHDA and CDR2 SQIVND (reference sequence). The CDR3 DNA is TGTGCCAGTAGTATCCCGGGCCTTCTAGCAACTAATGAAAAACTGTTTTTT. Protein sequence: CASSIPGLLATNEKLFF.

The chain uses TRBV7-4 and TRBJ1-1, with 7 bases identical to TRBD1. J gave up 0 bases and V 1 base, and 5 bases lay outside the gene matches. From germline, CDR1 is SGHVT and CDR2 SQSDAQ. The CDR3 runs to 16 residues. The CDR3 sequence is CASSLEGQPLNTEAFF. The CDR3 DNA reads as TGTGCCAGCAGCTTAGAGGGACAGCCTTTGAACACTGAAGCTTTCTTT.

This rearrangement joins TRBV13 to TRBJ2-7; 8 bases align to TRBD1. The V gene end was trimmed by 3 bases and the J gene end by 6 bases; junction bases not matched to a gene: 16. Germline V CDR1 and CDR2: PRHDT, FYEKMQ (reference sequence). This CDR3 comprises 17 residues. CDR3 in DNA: TGTGCCAGCAGCTTCGCCTCAGGGGCAGGGGGCTCGGGCGAGCAGTACTTC. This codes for CASSFASGAGGSGEQYF.

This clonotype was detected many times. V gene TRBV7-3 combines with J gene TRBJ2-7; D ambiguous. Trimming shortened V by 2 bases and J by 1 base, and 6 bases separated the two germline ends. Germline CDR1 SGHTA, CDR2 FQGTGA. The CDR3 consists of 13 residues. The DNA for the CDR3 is TGTGCCAGCAGCTTAGGCGCTTCCTACGAGCAGTACTTC. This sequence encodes CASSLGASYEQYF.

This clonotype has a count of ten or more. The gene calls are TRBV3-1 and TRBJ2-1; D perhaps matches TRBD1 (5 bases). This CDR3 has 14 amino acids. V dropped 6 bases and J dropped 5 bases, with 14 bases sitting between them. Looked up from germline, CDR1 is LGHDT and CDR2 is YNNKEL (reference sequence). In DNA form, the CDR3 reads TGTGCCAGCAGTCTGACAGCTAAAAACAATGAGCAGTTCTTC. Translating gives CASSLTAKNNEQFF.

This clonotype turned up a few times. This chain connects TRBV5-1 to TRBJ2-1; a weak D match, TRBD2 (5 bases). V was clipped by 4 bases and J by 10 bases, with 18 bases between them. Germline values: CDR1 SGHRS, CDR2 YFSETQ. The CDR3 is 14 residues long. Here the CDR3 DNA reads TGCGCCAGCAGCCCCGGGCCCACGGGAAGGGAGCAGTTCTTC. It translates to CASSPGPTGREQFF.

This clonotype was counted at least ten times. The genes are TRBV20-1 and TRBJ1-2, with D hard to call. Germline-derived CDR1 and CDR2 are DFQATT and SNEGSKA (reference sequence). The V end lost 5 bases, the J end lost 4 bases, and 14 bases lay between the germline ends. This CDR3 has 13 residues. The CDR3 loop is CSAPSEDAYGYTF. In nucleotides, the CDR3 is TGCAGTGCTCCCAGCGAGGACGCCTATGGCTACACCTTC.

The CDR3 region is CASSLAGLQNSPLHF. DNA for the CDR3: TGTGCCAGCAGCCTCGCGGGGCTACAAAATTCACCCCTCCACTTT. The chain carries TRBV28 and TRBJ1-6; D is possibly TRBD1 (5 bases). V shed 6 bases and J shed 7 bases, with 16 bases lying between them. There are 15 residues in the CDR3. From germline, CDR1 is MDHEN and CDR2 SYDVKM.

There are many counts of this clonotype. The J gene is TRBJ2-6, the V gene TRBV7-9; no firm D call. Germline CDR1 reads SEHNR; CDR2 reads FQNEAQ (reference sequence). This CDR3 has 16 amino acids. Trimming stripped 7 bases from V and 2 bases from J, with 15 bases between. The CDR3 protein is CASTLKEAAGANVLTF. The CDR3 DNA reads TGTGCCAGCACCCTCAAGGAAGCTGCTGGGGCCAACGTCCTGACTTTC.

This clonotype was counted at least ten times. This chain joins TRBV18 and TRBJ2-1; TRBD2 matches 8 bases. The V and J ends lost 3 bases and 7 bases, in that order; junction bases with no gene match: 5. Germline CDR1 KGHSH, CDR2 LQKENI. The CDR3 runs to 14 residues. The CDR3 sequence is CASSPAGTSNEQFF. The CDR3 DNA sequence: TGTGCCAGCTCACCGGCCGGGACTAGTAATGAGCAGTTCTTC. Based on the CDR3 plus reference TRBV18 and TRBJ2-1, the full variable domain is NAGVMQNPRHLVRRRGQEARLRCSPMKGHSHVYWYRQLPEEGLKFMVYLQKENIIDESGMPKERFSAEFPKEGPSILRIQQVVRGDSAAYFCASSPAGTSNEQFFGPGTRLTVL.

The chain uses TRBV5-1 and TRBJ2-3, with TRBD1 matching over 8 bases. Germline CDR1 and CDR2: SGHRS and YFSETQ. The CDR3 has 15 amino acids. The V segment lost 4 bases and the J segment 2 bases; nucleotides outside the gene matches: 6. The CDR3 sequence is CASSAGQDHTDTQYF. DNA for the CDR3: TGCGCCAGCAGCGCGGGACAGGATCACACAGATACGCAGTATTTT.

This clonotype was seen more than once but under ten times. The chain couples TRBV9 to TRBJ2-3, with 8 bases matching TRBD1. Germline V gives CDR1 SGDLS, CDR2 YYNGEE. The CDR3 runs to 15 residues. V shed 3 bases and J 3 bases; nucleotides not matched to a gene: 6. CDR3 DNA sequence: TGTGCCAGCAGCGGAGGACAGGGTATAACAGATACGCAGTATTTT. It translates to CASSGGQGITDTQYF.

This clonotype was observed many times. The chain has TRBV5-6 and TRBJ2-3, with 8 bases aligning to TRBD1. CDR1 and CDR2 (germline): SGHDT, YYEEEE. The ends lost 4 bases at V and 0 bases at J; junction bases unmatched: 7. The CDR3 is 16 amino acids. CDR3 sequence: CASSRATGGSTDTQYF. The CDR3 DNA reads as TGTGCCAGCAGCCGAGCCACAGGGGGTAGCACAGATACGCAGTATTTT.

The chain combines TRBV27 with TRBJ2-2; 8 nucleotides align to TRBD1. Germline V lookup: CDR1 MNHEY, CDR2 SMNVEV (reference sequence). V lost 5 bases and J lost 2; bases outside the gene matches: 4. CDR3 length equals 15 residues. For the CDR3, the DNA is TGTGCCAGCAGTGAGGGACAGGCAAACACCGGGGAGCTGTTTTTT. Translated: CASSEGQANTGELFF.